The rows below give T cell receptor beta chains drawn from one sample of a study of T-cell reconstitution after alpha-beta-depleted transplantation in children. Using its own MiXCR run on the PCR reads, TCRdb lists one record per CDR3 protein. The table lists about 350,000 distinct CDR3 sequences, 15% to 20% of them singletons. This sample comprised PBMCs, mostly from graft donor cells, obtained 360 days after TCRalphabeta/CD19-depleted stem cell transplant. These TCRs come from a male patient aged 2-9 years who had a stem cell transplant for acute lymphoblastic leukemia, so the T cells may come from the graft donor. The CDR3 runs from the conserved cysteine through the conserved F or W. D genes are given only for firm matches. Not all rows give a size; the values are once, few, many and, for expanded clones, a class.

J gene,clone size,D gene,V gene,CDR3 DNA,CDR3 protein
TRBJ2-2,few,-,TRBV28,TGTGCCAGCAGTTTAAGGGGAGCCACCGGGGAGCTGTTTTTT,CASSLRGATGELFF
TRBJ2-7,few,TRBD2,TRBV6-5,TGTGCCAGCAGTTACAGACTAGCGGGAGGCTCCTACGAGCAGTACTTC,CASSYRLAGGSYEQYF
TRBJ2-1,few,-,TRBV15,TGTGCCACCAGCAGAGATTCAGGTTATAGGGGCAATGAGCAGTTCTTC,CATSRDSGYRGNEQFF
TRBJ2-1,many,-,TRBV28,TGTGCCAGCAGTCTACTTCGGACGGCGAGCTACAATGAGCAGTTCTTC,CASSLLRTASYNEQFF
TRBJ2-7,many,-,TRBV2,TGTGCCAGCAGTATTGGGCGTTACGAGCAGTACTTC,CASSIGRYEQYF
TRBJ2-5,-,-,TRBV4-1,TGCGCCAGCAGCCAAGGCCACGGGGAGATCGTCCAGACCCAGTACTTC,CASSQGHGEIVQTQYF
TRBJ2-3,many,-,TRBV4-1,TGCGCCAGCAGCCACATCACAGATACGCAGTATTTT,CASSHITDTQYF
TRBJ2-6,few,-,TRBV28,TGTGCCAGCAGTACCCCTCCGGGCCGCCCCTCTGGGGCCAACGTCCTGACTTTC,CASSTPPGRPSGANVLTF
TRBJ2-4,-,-,TRBV28,TGTGCCAGCACAGAACAAGGGGTCACCATTCAGTACTTC,CASTEQGVTIQYF
TRBJ1-4,many,TRBD1,TRBV5-1,TGCGCCAGCAGCTACCGGGACAGGGGAAATGAAAAACTGTTTTTT,CASSYRDRGNEKLFF
TRBJ1-1,few,-,TRBV6-2/TRBV6-3,TGTGCCAGCAGTAAATTTCAAGATGAAGCTTTCTTT,CASSKFQDEAFF
TRBJ1-4,-,-,TRBV10-3,TGTGCCATCAGTGATTTTAAGGAGGCAACTAATGAAAAACTGTTTTTT,CAISDFKEATNEKLFF
TRBJ2-1,many,-,TRBV7-2,TGTGCCAGCAGCTTAGAATGGTACAATGAGCAGTTCTTC,CASSLEWYNEQFF
TRBJ1-2,-,-,TRBV5-4,TGTGCCAGCAGCTTGGCCCGGGAAGTCTATGGCTACACCTTC,CASSLAREVYGYTF
TRBJ2-2,-,-,TRBV6-5,TGTGCCAGCAGTTACCGAGTGGGGGTCACCGGGGAGCTGTTTTTT,CASSYRVGVTGELFF
TRBJ2-2,few,TRBD2,TRBV5-1,TGCGCCAGCAGCTTGAGGCTCGGTGGCGGGAGGGCTGTCGACGGGGAGCTGTTTTTT,CASSLRLGGGRAVDGELFF
TRBJ1-2,-,TRBD1,TRBV12-3/TRBV12-4,TGTGCCAGCAGTTTAGCGACAGGGTTGGACTATGGCTACACCTTC,CASSLATGLDYGYTF
TRBJ2-7,-,TRBD2,TRBV5-1,TGCGCCAGCAGCTTGGCCGGTAGCGGGATATACTACGAGCAGTACTTC,CASSLAGSGIYYEQYF
TRBJ2-7,-,TRBD1,TRBV3-1,TGTGCCAGCAGCCGCTACAGGGGGAGCTCCTACGAGCAGTACTTC,CASSRYRGSSYEQYF
TRBJ2-1,-,-,TRBV27,TGTGCCAGCAGTTCCGATACTAGCTCGATATACAATGAGCAGTTCTTC,CASSSDTSSIYNEQFF
TRBJ2-1,-,TRBD2,TRBV12-3/TRBV12-4,TGTGCCAGCACCTTAGGACTAGCGGGATCACGACCTTACAATGAGCAGTTCTTC,CASTLGLAGSRPYNEQFF
TRBJ2-3,-,TRBD2,TRBV27,TGTGCCAGCAGTTTAGCGCGGCTAGCGGGAGGAGGAGATACGCAGTATTTT,CASSLARLAGGGDTQYF
TRBJ2-5,many,-,TRBV10-3,TGTGCCATCAGTGAGTTCCAAGAGACCCAGTACTTC,CAISEFQETQYF
TRBJ2-7,few,TRBD2,TRBV19,TGTGCCACCAGGACTAGCGGGAGTACCGAGCAGTACTTC,CATRTSGSTEQYF
TRBJ2-2,-,TRBD2,TRBV5-5,TGTGCCAGCAGCTCCCGGACTAGCATGTCAGGGGAGCTGTTTTTT,CASSSRTSMSGELFF
TRBJ2-3,-,-,TRBV12-3/TRBV12-4,TGTGCCAGCAGTTTAGGTGGGGGCGCCTGGGCAGATACGCAGTATTTT,CASSLGGGAWADTQYF
TRBJ2-2,once,-,TRBV11-2,TGTGCCAGCAGCTTAGAGGGATCCGCCGGGGAGCTGTTTTTT,CASSLEGSAGELFF
TRBJ2-1,few,-,TRBV29-1,TGCAGCGTGGGGAGGATAGGGGCGGGTGAGCAGTTCTTC,CSVGRIGAGEQFF
TRBJ2-1,-,TRBD2,TRBV2,TGTGCCAGCTCAGGGGCCAGACTAGCGGGACCCTACAATGAGCAGTTCTTC,CASSGARLAGPYNEQFF
TRBJ1-5,-,-,TRBV12-3/TRBV12-4,TGTGCCAGCAGTTTATTGGGGGGGAATCAGCCCCAGCATTTT,CASSLLGGNQPQHF
TRBJ2-7,-,-,TRBV29-1,TGCAGCGTTGGTAACAGCTACGAGCAGTACTTC,CSVGNSYEQYF
TRBJ2-3,-,TRBD1,TRBV7-7,TGTGCTAGCAGCCCCTCCGGGACAGGGGTGGCAGATACGCAGTATTTT,CASSPSGTGVADTQYF
TRBJ1-2,many,-,TRBV28,TGTGCCAGCAGTTGGGGCGAGGGGGGCTATGGCTACACCTTC,CASSWGEGGYGYTF
TRBJ2-1,-,TRBD2,TRBV27,TGTGCCAGCAGTTCCTTAGTAAGACTAGCGGGAGGGCGACGGGATGAGCAGTTCTTC,CASSSLVRLAGGRRDEQFF
TRBJ1-1,-,-,TRBV12-3/TRBV12-4,TGTGCCAGCAGGATGAAACGGGGGAACACTGAAGCTTTCTTT,CASRMKRGNTEAFF
TRBJ1-1,few,-,TRBV20-1,TGCAGTGCTAGAGATCGGCCTTTTGTCTCCTTGAACACTGAAGCTTTCTTT,CSARDRPFVSLNTEAFF
TRBJ1-1,few,-,TRBV5-1,TGCGCCAGCAGTCTTGTAGGAGGGCGGGAAGCTTTCTTT,CASSLVGGREAFF
TRBJ2-5,-,-,TRBV7-2,TGTGCCAGCAGCTTAGGAGGCCGGCCTCACGGGGAGACCCAGTACTTC,CASSLGGRPHGETQYF
TRBJ2-5,few,-,TRBV9,TGTGCCAGCAGCGCAATGACTCACCTTCTCAGGGAGACCCAGTACTTC,CASSAMTHLLRETQYF
TRBJ2-3,few,-,TRBV20-1,TGCAGTGCGTGGGGAATTGGGAATCGAACAGATACGCAGTATTTT,CSAWGIGNRTDTQYF
TRBJ2-1,-,-,TRBV4-3,TGCGCCAGCAGCCAAGAGCGTAGTATCTCCTACAATGAGCAGTTCTTC,CASSQERSISYNEQFF
TRBJ2-3,-,-,TRBV5-1,TGCGCCAGCAGCTTGGGGGCGACAGGCGTGGGCACAGATACGCAGTATTTT,CASSLGATGVGTDTQYF
TRBJ2-1,many,-,TRBV29-1,TGCAGCGTAGGGGCAGGGGGGGGAAATGAGCAGTTCTTC,CSVGAGGGNEQFF
TRBJ2-3,-,-,TRBV12-3/TRBV12-4,TGTGCCAGCAGTTTAAGCGTTGCAGATACGCAGTATTTT,CASSLSVADTQYF
TRBJ2-3,few,TRBD2,TRBV7-8,TGTGCCAGCAGCCCCCCGGGACTAGCGGGAGGCGGATCGCAGTATTTT,CASSPPGLAGGGSQYF
TRBJ2-3,few,-,TRBV6-5,TGTGCCAGCAGTTACTCTTTTGGCGGCTCCACAGATACGCAGTATTTT,CASSYSFGGSTDTQYF
TRBJ2-2,-,TRBD2,TRBV7-8,TGTGCCAGCAGCTTCAGAGGAAGCGGGGCGAACACCGGGGAGCTGTTTTTT,CASSFRGSGANTGELFF
TRBJ2-7,-,TRBD2,TRBV10-2,TGCGCCTCGTCCGGGGCCCGCGGGAGGGCCCCTGGGGCCTACGAGCAGTACTTC,CASSGARGRAPGAYEQYF